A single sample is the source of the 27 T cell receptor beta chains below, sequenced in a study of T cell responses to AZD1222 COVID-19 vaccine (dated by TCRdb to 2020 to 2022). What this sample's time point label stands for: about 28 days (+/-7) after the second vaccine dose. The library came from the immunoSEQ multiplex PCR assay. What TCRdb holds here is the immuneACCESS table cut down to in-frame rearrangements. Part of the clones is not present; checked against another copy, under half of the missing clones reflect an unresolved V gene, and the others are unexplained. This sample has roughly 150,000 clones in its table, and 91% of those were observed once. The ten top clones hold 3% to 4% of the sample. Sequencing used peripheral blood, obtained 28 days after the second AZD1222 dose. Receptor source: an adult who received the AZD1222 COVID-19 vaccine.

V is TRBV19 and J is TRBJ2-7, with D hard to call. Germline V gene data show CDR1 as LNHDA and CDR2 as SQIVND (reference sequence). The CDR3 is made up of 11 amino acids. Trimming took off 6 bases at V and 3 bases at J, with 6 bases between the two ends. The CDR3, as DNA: TGTGCCAGTAGGAATCACTACGAGCAGTACTTC. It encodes CASRNHYEQYF.

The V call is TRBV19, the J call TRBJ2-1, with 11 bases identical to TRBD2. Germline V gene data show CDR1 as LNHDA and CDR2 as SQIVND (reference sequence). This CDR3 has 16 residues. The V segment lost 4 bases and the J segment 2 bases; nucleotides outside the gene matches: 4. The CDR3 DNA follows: TGTGCCAGTAGTACCACTAGCGGGAGCCCCTACAATGAGCAGTTCTTC. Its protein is CASSTTSGSPYNEQFF.

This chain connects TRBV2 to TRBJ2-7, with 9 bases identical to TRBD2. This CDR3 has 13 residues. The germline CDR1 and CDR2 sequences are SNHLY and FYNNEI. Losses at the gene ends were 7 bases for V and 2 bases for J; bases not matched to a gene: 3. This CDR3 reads CASKRLAAYEQYF. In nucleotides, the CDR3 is TGTGCCAGCAAGAGACTAGCGGCCTACGAGCAGTACTTC.

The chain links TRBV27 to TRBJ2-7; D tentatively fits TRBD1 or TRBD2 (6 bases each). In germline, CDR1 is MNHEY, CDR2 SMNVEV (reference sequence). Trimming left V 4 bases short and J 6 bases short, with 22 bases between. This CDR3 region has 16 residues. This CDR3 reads CASSSPPWWGACEQYF. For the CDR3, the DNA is TGTGCCAGCAGTTCACCCCCCTGGTGGGGGGCCTGCGAGCAGTACTTC.

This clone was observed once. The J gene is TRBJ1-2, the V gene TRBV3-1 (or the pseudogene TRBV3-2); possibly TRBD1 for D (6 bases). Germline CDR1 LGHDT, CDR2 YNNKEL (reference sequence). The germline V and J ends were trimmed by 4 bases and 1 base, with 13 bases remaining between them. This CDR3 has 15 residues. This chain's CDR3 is CASSLSTGFNYGYTF. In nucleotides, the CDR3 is TGTGCCAGCAGCCTTTCTACAGGGTTTAACTATGGCTACACCTTC.

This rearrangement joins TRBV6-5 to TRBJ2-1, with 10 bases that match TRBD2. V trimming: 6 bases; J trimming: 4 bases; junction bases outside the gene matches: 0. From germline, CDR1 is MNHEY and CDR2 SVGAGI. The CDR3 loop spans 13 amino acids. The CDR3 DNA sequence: TGTGCCAGCAGACTAGCGGGATACAATGAGCAGTTCTTC. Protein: CASRLAGYNEQFF.

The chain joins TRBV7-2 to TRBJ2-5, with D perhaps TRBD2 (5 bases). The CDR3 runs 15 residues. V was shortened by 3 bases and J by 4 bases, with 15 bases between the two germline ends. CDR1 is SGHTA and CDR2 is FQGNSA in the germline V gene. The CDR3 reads CASSFRGDVGETQYF. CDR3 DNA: TGTGCCAGCAGCTTCCGGGGTGACGTTGGAGAGACCCAGTACTTC.

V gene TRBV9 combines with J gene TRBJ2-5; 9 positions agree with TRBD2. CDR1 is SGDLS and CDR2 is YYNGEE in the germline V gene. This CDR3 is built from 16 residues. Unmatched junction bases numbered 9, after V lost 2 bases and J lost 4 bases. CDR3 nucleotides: TGTGCCAGCAGCGTCAATAGCGGGGGACCGCCAGAGACCCAGTACTTC. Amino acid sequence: CASSVNSGGPPETQYF.

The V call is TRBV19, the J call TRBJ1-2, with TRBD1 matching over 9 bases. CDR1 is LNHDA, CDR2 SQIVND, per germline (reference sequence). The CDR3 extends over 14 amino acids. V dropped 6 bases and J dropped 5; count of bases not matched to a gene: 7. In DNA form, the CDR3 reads TGTGCCAGTAGCCGGGGCGGGACAGGGTATGGCTACACCTTC. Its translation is CASSRGGTGYGYTF. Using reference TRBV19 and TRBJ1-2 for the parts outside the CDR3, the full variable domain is DGGITQSPKYLFRKEGQNVTLSCEQNLNHDAMYWYRQDPGQGLRLIYYSQIVNDFQKGDIAEGYSVSREKKESFPLTVTSAQKNPTAFYLCASSRGGTGYGYTFGSGTRLTVV.

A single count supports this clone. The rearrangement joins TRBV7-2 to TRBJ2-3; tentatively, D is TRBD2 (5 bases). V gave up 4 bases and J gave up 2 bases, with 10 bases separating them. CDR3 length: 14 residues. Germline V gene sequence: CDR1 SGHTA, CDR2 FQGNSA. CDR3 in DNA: TGTGCCAGCAGCTCCGGGATAAACACAGATACGCAGTATTTT. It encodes CASSSGINTDTQYF.

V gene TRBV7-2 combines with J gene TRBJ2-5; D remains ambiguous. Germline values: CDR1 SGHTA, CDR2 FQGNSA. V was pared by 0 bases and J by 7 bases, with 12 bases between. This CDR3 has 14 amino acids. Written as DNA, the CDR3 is TGTGCCAGCAGCTTAGCGTTGGCAGGTGGGACCCAGTACTTC. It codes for CASSLALAGGTQYF.

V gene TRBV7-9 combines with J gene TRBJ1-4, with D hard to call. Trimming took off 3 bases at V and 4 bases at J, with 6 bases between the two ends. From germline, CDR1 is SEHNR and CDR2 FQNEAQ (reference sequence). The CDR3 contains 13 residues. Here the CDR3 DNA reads TGTGCCAGCAGCTTGAGGAATAATGAAAAACTGTTTTTT. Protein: CASSLRNNEKLFF. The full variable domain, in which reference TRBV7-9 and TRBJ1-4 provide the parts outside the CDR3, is DTGVSQNPRHKITKRGQNVTFRCDPISEHNRLYWYRQTLGQGPEFLTYFQNEAQLEKSRLLSDRFSAERPKGSFSTLEIQRTEQGDSAMYLCASSLRNNEKLFFGSGTQLSVL.

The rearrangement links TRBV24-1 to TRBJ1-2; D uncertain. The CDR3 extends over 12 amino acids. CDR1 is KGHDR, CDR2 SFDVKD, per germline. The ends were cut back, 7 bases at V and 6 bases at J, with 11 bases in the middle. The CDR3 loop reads CATSSEGNGYTF. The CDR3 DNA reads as TGTGCCACCAGCAGCGAGGGTAATGGCTACACCTTC.

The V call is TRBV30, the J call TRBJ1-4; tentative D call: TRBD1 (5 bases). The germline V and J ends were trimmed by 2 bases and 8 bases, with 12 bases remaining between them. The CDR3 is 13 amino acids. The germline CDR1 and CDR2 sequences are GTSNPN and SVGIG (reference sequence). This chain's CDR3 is CAWSPGPGEKLFF. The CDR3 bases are TGTGCCTGGAGTCCCGGCCCAGGGGAAAAACTGTTTTTT.

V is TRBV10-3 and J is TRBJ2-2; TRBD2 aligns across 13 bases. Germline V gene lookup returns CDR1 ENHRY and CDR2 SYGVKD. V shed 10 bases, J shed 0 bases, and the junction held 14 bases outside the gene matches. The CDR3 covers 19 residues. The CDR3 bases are TGTGCCACTAAAGGACTAGCGGGAGTTCCCAACGCGAACACCGGGGAGCTGTTTTTT. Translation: CATKGLAGVPNANTGELFF.

CDR3 protein: CASVIQGGQPQHF. DNA for the CDR3: TGTGCCAGCGTAATACAGGGAGGGCAGCCCCAGCATTTT. The rearrangement uses TRBV6-6 and TRBJ1-5; a weak D match, TRBD1 (6 bases). Germline assignment: CDR1 MNHNY and CDR2 SVGAGI (reference sequence). Trimming cost V 8 bases and J 7 bases, with 15 bases left between them. There are 13 residues in the CDR3.

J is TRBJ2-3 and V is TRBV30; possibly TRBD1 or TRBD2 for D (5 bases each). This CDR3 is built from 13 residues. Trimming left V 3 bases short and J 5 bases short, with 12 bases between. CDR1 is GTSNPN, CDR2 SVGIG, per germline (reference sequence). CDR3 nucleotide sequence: TGTGCCTGGAGGAGGGGAGCGGTAGATACGCAGTATTTT. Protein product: CAWRRGAVDTQYF.

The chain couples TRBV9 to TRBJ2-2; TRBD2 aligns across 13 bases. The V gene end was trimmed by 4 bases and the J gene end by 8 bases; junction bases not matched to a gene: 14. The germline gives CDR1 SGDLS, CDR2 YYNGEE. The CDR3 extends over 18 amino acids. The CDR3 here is CASSPRPTSGGAAGELFF. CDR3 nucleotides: TGTGCCAGCAGCCCCCGCCCCACTAGCGGGGGGGCAGCGGGGGAGCTGTTTTTT.

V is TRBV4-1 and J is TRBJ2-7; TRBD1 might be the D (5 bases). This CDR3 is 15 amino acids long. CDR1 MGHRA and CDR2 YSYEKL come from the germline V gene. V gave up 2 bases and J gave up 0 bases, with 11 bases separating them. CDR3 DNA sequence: TGCGCCAGCAGCCAACTGAAACAGGTCTCCTACGAGCAGTACTTC. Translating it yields CASSQLKQVSYEQYF.

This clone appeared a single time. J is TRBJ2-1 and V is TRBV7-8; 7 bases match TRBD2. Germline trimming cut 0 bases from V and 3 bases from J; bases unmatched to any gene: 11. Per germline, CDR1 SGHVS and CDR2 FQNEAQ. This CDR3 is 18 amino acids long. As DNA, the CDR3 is TGTGCCAGCAGCTTAGCAAAGCGGGAACCCATCATCTACAATGAGCAGTTCTTC. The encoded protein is CASSLAKREPIIYNEQFF. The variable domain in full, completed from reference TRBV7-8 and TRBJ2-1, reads GAGVSQSPRYKVAKRGQDVALRCDPISGHVSLFWYQQALGQGPEFLTYFQNEAQLDKSGLPSDRFFAERPEGSVSTLKIQRTQQEDSAVYLCASSLAKREPIIYNEQFFGPGTRLTVL.

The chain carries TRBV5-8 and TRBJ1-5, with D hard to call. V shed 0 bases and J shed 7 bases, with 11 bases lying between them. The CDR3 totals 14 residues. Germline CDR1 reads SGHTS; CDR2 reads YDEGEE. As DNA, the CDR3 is TGTGCCAGCAGCTTGGGTGTGGGATGGCAGCCCCAGCATTTT. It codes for CASSLGVGWQPQHF.

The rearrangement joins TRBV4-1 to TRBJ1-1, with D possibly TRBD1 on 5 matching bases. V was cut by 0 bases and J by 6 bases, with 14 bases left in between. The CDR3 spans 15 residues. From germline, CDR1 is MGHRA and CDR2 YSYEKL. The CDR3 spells CASSQEWLDTPEAFF. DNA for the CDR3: TGCGCCAGCAGCCAAGAATGGTTGGACACCCCTGAAGCTTTCTTT.

The CDR3 reads CASSSGNDPFGELFF. CDR3 in DNA: TGCGCCAGCAGCTCCGGGAACGACCCCTTCGGGGAGCTGTTTTTT. The chain has TRBV5-1 and TRBJ2-2; perhaps TRBD2 as D (5 bases). V was cut by 3 bases and J by 7 bases, with 16 bases left in between. From germline, CDR1 is SGHRS and CDR2 YFSETQ. The CDR3 has 15 residues. The complete variable domain, with remaining parts taken from reference TRBV5-1 and TRBJ2-2, reads KAGVTQTPRYLIKTRGQQVTLSCSPISGHRSVSWYQQTPGQGLQFLFEYFSETQRNKGNFPGRFSGRQFSNSRSEMNVSTLELGDSALYLCASSSGNDPFGELFFGEGSRLTVL.

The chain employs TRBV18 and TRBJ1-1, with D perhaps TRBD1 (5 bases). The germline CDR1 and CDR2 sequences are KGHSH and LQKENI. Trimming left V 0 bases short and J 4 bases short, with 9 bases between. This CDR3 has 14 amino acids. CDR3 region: CASSPPRQSTEAFF. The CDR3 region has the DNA TGTGCCAGCTCACCACCGAGACAGAGCACTGAAGCTTTCTTT.

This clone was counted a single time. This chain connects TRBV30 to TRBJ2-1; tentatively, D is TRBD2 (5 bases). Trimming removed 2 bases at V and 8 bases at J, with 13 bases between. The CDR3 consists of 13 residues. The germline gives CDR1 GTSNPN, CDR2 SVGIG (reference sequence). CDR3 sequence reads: CAWSTLNGDEQFF. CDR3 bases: TGTGCCTGGAGTACCCTCAACGGGGATGAGCAGTTCTTC.

In DNA, the CDR3 is TGTGCCACCAGCAGAGATGATCCAGGGGTCTATGGCTACACCTTC. Protein sequence: CATSRDDPGVYGYTF. J is TRBJ1-2 and V is TRBV15; a weak D match, TRBD1 (6 bases). The CDR3 is 15 amino acids. Germline-derived CDR1 and CDR2 are LNHNV and YYDKDF (reference sequence). V gave up 0 bases and J gave up 4 bases, with 12 bases separating them.

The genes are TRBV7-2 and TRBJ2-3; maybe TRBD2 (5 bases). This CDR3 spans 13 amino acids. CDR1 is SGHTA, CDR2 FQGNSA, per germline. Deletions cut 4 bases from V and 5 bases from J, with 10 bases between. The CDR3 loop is CASSSTREDTQYF. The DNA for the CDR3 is TGTGCCAGCAGCTCAACTAGAGAAGATACGCAGTATTTT.